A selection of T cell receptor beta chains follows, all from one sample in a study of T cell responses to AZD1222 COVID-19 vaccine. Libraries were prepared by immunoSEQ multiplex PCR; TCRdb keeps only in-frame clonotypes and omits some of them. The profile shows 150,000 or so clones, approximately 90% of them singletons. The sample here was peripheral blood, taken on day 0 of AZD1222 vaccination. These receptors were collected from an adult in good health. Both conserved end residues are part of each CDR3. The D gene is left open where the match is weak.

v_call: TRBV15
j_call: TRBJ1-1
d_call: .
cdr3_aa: CATSRGNTEAFF
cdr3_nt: TGTGCCACCAGCAGAGGAAACACTGAAGCTTTCTTT

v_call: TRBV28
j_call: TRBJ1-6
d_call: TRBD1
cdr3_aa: CASSGGQVNSPLHF
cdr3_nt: TGTGCCAGCAGTGGTGGACAGGTTAATTCACCCCTCCACTTT

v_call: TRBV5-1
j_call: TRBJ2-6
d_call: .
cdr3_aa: CASSLGGNPSPSGANVLTF
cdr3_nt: TGCGCCAGCAGCTTGGGGGGGAACCCCTCCCCTTCTGGGGCCAACGTCCTGACTTTC

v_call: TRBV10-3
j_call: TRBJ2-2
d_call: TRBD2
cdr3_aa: CAIGLAGRSNTGELFF
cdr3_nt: TGTGCCATAGGACTAGCGGGACGATCGAACACCGGGGAGCTGTTTTTT

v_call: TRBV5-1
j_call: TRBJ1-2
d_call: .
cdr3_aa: CASSLRQNYGYTF
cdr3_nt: TGCGCCAGCAGCTTGCGGCAAAACTATGGCTACACCTTC

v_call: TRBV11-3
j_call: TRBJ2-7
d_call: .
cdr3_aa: CASSLDSWGKADYEQYF
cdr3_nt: TGTGCCAGCAGCTTAGATTCTTGGGGGAAGGCCGACTACGAGCAGTACTTC

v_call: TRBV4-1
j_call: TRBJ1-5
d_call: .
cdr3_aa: CASSAQEMPNQPQHF
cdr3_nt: TGCGCCAGCAGCGCCCAGGAGATGCCCAATCAGCCCCAGCATTTT

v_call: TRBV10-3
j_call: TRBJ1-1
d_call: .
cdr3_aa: CAIKRAGVAEAFF
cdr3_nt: TGTGCCATCAAGCGGGCAGGGGTCGCTGAAGCTTTCTTT

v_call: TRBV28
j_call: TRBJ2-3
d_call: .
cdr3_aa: CASYNTGLGYTQYF
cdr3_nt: TGTGCCAGTTACAACACAGGGTTGGGATATACGCAGTATTTT

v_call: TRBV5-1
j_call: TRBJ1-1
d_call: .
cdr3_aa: CASSLQLNTEAFF
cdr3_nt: TGCGCCAGCAGCTTGCAGTTGAACACTGAAGCTTTCTTT

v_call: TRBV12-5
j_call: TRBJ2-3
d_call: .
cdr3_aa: CASGLVRGVLTDTQYF
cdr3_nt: TGTGCTAGTGGTTTGGTACGAGGGGTTCTCACAGATACGCAGTATTTT